These T cell receptor beta chains were read from a single sample in a study of shared clonotypes between healthy human individuals. Libraries were prepared by immunoSEQ multiplex PCR; TCRdb keeps only in-frame clonotypes and omits some of them. The profile shows roughly 450,000 clones, around 79% of them singletons. Sequencing was done on a sample of PBMCs. The receptors were gathered from a woman aged 40-49 years in good health. Some clones in this sample may be carry-over from other donors' samples. The CDR3 runs from the conserved cysteine through the conserved F or W. The order of the fields is J gene, clone size, D gene, V gene, CDR3 DNA, CDR3 protein. The D gene is left open where the match is weak. Expanded clones are given a class, and other clones once, few, many or no size at all.

J: TRBJ2-3; size: once; D: -; V: TRBV7-2; DNA: TGTGCCAGCAGCTTAGGGGGCGGGGCAGGGAGTGGCACAGATACGCAGTATTTT; CDR3: CASSLGGGAGSGTDTQYF
J: TRBJ2-7; size: -; D: TRBD1; V: TRBV29-1; DNA: TGCAGCGTCGGGACAGGGGGCTCCTACGAGCAGTACTTC; CDR3: CSVGTGGSYEQYF
J: TRBJ1-2; size: -; D: -; V: TRBV28; DNA: TGTGCCAGCTGTCCTCTTAACTATGGCTACACCTTC; CDR3: CASCPLNYGYTF
J: TRBJ2-4; size: -; D: -; V: TRBV19; DNA: TGTGCCAGTAGCCCGGGGAGGGGGAAAAACATTCAGTACTTC; CDR3: CASSPGRGKNIQYF
J: TRBJ2-4; size: few; D: TRBD2; V: TRBV27; DNA: TGTGCCAGCAGCCGGGGGTCGGGGGGCAAAAACATTCAGTACTTC; CDR3: CASSRGSGGKNIQYF
J: TRBJ2-7; size: -; D: -; V: TRBV5-6; DNA: TGTGCCAGCAGCTTGGTGGGTGGCTACGAGCAGTACTTC; CDR3: CASSLVGGYEQYF
J: TRBJ1-1; size: -; D: -; V: TRBV27; DNA: TGTGCCAGCAGTTCTATTCCTGGGAACACTGAAGCTTTCTTT; CDR3: CASSSIPGNTEAFF
J: TRBJ2-1; size: few; D: -; V: TRBV5-1; DNA: TGCGCCAGCAGCTTGGTTCCGGCGTCCAGCTCCTACAATGAGCAGTTCTTC; CDR3: CASSLVPASSSYNEQFF
J: TRBJ1-1; size: -; D: -; V: TRBV30; DNA: TGTGCCTGGAGTGTACAAACGAACACTGAAGCTTTCTTT; CDR3: CAWSVQTNTEAFF
J: TRBJ2-4; size: once; D: -; V: TRBV21-1; DNA: TGTGCCAGCAGCACCCCGGGAAGGGAGGCCAAAAACATTCAGTACTTC; CDR3: CASSTPGREAKNIQYF
J: TRBJ2-7; size: -; D: -; V: TRBV11-2; DNA: TGTGCCAGCAGGTCGGGACCGACGGCCTACGAGCAGTACTTC; CDR3: CASRSGPTAYEQYF
J: TRBJ1-6; size: once; D: TRBD1; V: TRBV11-2; DNA: TGTGCCAGCAGCTTAGCGACAGGGACCTCTTCACCCCTCCACTTT; CDR3: CASSLATGTSSPLHF
J: TRBJ1-1; size: -; D: -; V: TRBV6-1; DNA: TGTGCCAGCACCATGAGCGGGAACACTGAAGCTTTCTTT; CDR3: CASTMSGNTEAFF
J: TRBJ2-3; size: -; D: -; V: TRBV28; DNA: TGTGCCAGCAGTTTTCGACAGGCAGATACGCAGTATTTT; CDR3: CASSFRQADTQYF
J: TRBJ2-1; size: -; D: TRBD1; V: TRBV27; DNA: TGTGCCAGCAGTTTAAACCGGGACAGGTTAATTGAGCAGTTCTTC; CDR3: CASSLNRDRLIEQFF
J: TRBJ2-5; size: -; D: -; V: TRBV7-2; DNA: TGTGCCAGCAGCCCCCAGGGAGGGGGTCCCCAGTACTTC; CDR3: CASSPQGGGPQYF
J: TRBJ2-3; size: -; D: TRBD2; V: TRBV5-4; DNA: TGTGCCAGCAGCCTAAGCGGGAGGCCTGAAGATACGCAGTATTTT; CDR3: CASSLSGRPEDTQYF
J: TRBJ2-7; size: -; D: TRBD2; V: TRBV19; DNA: TGTGCCAGTAGTGGGACACTAGCGGGAGGCTCCTACGAGCAGTACTTC; CDR3: CASSGTLAGGSYEQYF
J: TRBJ2-2; size: once; D: -; V: TRBV18; DNA: TGTGCCAGCTCACCATTATCTCCTTCGAACACCGGGGAGCTGTTTTTT; CDR3: CASSPLSPSNTGELFF
J: TRBJ1-4; size: once; D: -; V: TRBV5-1; DNA: TGCGCCAGCAGGCGGGAGACTAATGAAAAACTGTTTTTT; CDR3: CASRRETNEKLFF
J: TRBJ1-1; size: -; D: -; V: TRBV30; DNA: TGTGCCTGGAGACCGGAGCGGGGGGCACTAAACACTGAAGCTTTCTTT; CDR3: CAWRPERGALNTEAFF
J: TRBJ1-5; size: once; D: TRBD1; V: TRBV18; DNA: TGTGCCAGCTCACCCCCGGGACAGGGTCCCAATCAGCCCCAGCATTTT; CDR3: CASSPPGQGPNQPQHF
J: TRBJ1-1; size: -; D: -; V: TRBV5-4; DNA: TGTGCCAGCAGCCGCACAGGGAACACTGAAGCTTTCTTT; CDR3: CASSRTGNTEAFF
J: TRBJ1-1; size: once; D: -; V: TRBV19; DNA: TGTGCCAGTAGTATAGATCTTTCAGTTTTGAACACTGAAGCTTTCTTT; CDR3: CASSIDLSVLNTEAFF
J: TRBJ2-1; size: -; D: TRBD2; V: TRBV9; DNA: TGTGCCAGCAGTGGGACTAGCGGGAGTTCCTACAATGAGCAGTTCTTC; CDR3: CASSGTSGSSYNEQFF
J: TRBJ2-1; size: -; D: TRBD2; V: TRBV6-1; DNA: TGTGCCAGCAGTGTCTCAGCGGGAGATCACAATGAGCAGTTCTTC; CDR3: CASSVSAGDHNEQFF
J: TRBJ2-6; size: once; D: -; V: TRBV5-5; DNA: TGTGCCAGCAGCTTTGGGACGTTTAGCTCTGGGGCCAACGTCCTGACTTTC; CDR3: CASSFGTFSSGANVLTF
J: TRBJ1-6; size: -; D: -; V: TRBV30; DNA: TGTGCCTGGAGTCGGGGGGCTAATTCACCCCTCCACTTT; CDR3: CAWSRGANSPLHF
J: TRBJ1-3; size: -; D: -; V: TRBV11-3; DNA: TGTGCCAGCAGTCAATCCTCTGGAAACACCATATATTTT; CDR3: CASSQSSGNTIYF
J: TRBJ1-6; size: -; D: -; V: TRBV28; DNA: TGTGCCAGCAGGGATTATACGGGGAGAAATTCACCCCTCCACTTT; CDR3: CASRDYTGRNSPLHF
J: TRBJ2-3; size: -; D: -; V: TRBV15; DNA: TGTGCCACCCGAACGAAGGTTAGCACAGATACGCAGTATTTT; CDR3: CATRTKVSTDTQYF
J: TRBJ1-3; size: -; D: -; V: TRBV30; DNA: TGTGCCTGGAGCGATGGGAGCTCTGGAAACACCATATATTTT; CDR3: CAWSDGSSGNTIYF
J: TRBJ1-2; size: once; D: -; V: TRBV30; DNA: TGTGCCTGGAGCTTCGGATCAAGCTATGGCTGCACCTTC; CDR3: CAWSFGSSYGCTF
J: TRBJ2-7; size: -; D: -; V: TRBV7-2; DNA: TGTGCCAGCAGCGGAGGGTGGGGCGGCGAGCAGTACTTC; CDR3: CASSGGWGGEQYF
J: TRBJ2-5; size: few; D: -; V: TRBV11-3; DNA: TGTGCCAGCAGCTTAGGTTCAGAGACCCAGTACTTC; CDR3: CASSLGSETQYF
J: TRBJ2-2; size: -; D: -; V: TRBV29-1; DNA: TGCAGCGTTGAATTGACGGGGTCCGGGGAGCTGTTTTTT; CDR3: CSVELTGSGELFF
J: TRBJ1-2; size: few; D: TRBD1; V: TRBV2; DNA: TGTGCCAGCAGTATGACCACAGGGGGGGGAAGTGGCTACACCTTC; CDR3: CASSMTTGGGSGYTF
J: TRBJ2-3; size: -; D: TRBD2; V: TRBV5-1; DNA: TGCGCCAGCAGCTTTGACAGTATTCGCGGGAGGAGCACAGATACGCAGTATTTT; CDR3: CASSFDSIRGRSTDTQYF
J: TRBJ1-2; size: -; D: -; V: TRBV19; DNA: TGTGCCAGTAGTATCGGCGCTTCCTATGGCTACACCTTC; CDR3: CASSIGASYGYTF
J: TRBJ2-1; size: -; D: -; V: TRBV6-1; DNA: TGTGCCAGCTGGCGGGGGCGGAGTAACAATGAGCAGTTCTTC; CDR3: CASWRGRSNNEQFF
J: TRBJ2-2; size: -; D: TRBD2; V: TRBV7-3; DNA: TGTGCCAGCAGCTTAAGGACTAGCGGGAGGGCCGGCACCGGGGAGCTGTTTTTT; CDR3: CASSLRTSGRAGTGELFF